This entry lists 20 T cell receptor beta chains sequenced from one sample in a study of cytomegalovirus exposure and HLA in healthy donors. This PCR relied on a set of 60 Vbeta primers and 13 Jbeta primers. The table came from immunoSEQ multiplex PCR; TCRdb's copy has only in-frame clones and leaves some out. The sample carries roughly 120,000 clones, about 72% recorded once. The sequencing sample was made of PBMCs. The receptors originated from a man in his forties or fifties in good health and CMV-seropositive.

This clone was counted only a few times. The rearrangement links TRBV9 to TRBJ2-7; the match to TRBD1 covers 9 bases. Germline-derived CDR1 and CDR2 are SGDLS and YYNGEE. V trimming: 3 bases; J trimming: 7 bases; junction bases outside the gene matches: 14. The CDR3 runs to 16 residues. The CDR3 loop is CASSENTGGPLQEQYF. CDR3 bases: TGTGCCAGCAGCGAAAACACAGGGGGCCCCTTACAAGAGCAGTACTTC.

The rearrangement uses TRBV6-5 and TRBJ2-7; TRBD1 matches 7 bases. This CDR3 spans 14 amino acids. CDR1 and CDR2 from the germline V gene are MNHEY and SVGAGI. J was trimmed by 6 bases and V by 2 bases; bases with no gene match: 7. CDR3 protein: CASSYQTGNSEQYF. Written as DNA, the CDR3 is TGTGCCAGCAGTTACCAGACAGGGAATTCCGAGCAGTACTTC.

The J gene is TRBJ2-7, the V gene TRBV28, with D possibly TRBD1 on 6 matching bases. Germline assignment: CDR1 MDHEN and CDR2 SYDVKM. This CDR3 has 11 residues. The ends were cut back, 8 bases at V and 2 bases at J, with 7 bases in the middle. The DNA of the CDR3 is TGTGCCAGCGGACAGACCTACGAGCAGTACTTC. Its protein is CASGQTYEQYF. Combining the CDR3 with reference TRBV28 and TRBJ2-7 gives the whole variable domain DVKVTQSSRYLVKRTGEKVFLECVQDMDHENMFWYRQDPGLGLRLIYFSYDVKMKEKGDIPEGYSVSREKKERFSLILESASTNQTSMYLCASGQTYEQYFGPGTRLTVT.

This clone was seen a handful of times. This sequence joins TRBV10-1 and TRBJ2-6; the match to TRBD1 covers 9 bases. The CDR3 sequence is 17 residues long. Germline V CDR1 and CDR2: WNHNN, SYGVQD (reference sequence). Trimming cost V 6 bases and J 3 bases; bases outside gene matches: 9. CDR3 protein: CASSGTGGADGANVLTF. CDR3 bases: TGCGCCAGCAGCGGCACAGGGGGCGCGGATGGGGCCAACGTCCTGACTTTC.

J is TRBJ2-5 and V is TRBV18; 7 bases agree with TRBD2. Trimming took 5 bases from V and 4 from J; bases not matched to a gene: 4. This CDR3 spans 13 amino acids. Germline CDR1 KGHSH, CDR2 LQKENI. The CDR3 DNA follows: TGTGCCAGCTCATCTAGCGGTGGAGAGACCCAGTACTTC. Residues: CASSSSGGETQYF. The whole variable domain, filled in from reference TRBV18 and TRBJ2-5, reads NAGVMQNPRHLVRRRGQEARLRCSPMKGHSHVYWYRQLPEEGLKFMVYLQKENIIDESGMPKERFSAEFPKEGPSILRIQQVVRGDSAAYFCASSSSGGETQYFGPGTRLLVL.

In its sample, this clone is medium-sized. This chain joins TRBV6-1 and TRBJ2-3; the D gene is possibly TRBD2 (6 bases). With 7 bases removed from V and 6 bases from J, the gap between germline ends came to 14 bases. Germline assignment: CDR1 MNHNS and CDR2 SASEGT. The CDR3 is made up of 13 amino acids. The CDR3 protein is CASTSSAFDTQYF. CDR3 in DNA: TGTGCCAGCACGTCTAGCGCGTTCGATACGCAGTATTTT.

The chain links TRBV2 to TRBJ2-7; D call uncertain. This CDR3 contains 13 residues. The V end lost 8 bases, the J end lost 2 bases, and 13 bases lay between the germline ends. CDR1 and CDR2 (germline): SNHLY, FYNNEI. CDR3 coding DNA: TGTGCCAGCTTCAGGTCACTTGCCTACGAGCAGTACTTC. Translated: CASFRSLAYEQYF.

The genes are TRBV21-1 and TRBJ1-2; whether TRBD1, the table's D call, matches the DNA was not checked. TRBV21-1 is shown as a pseudogene. The CDR3 loop spans 14 amino acids. This chain's CDR3 is CASSPRDRDYGYTF. CDR3 nucleotides: TGTGCCAGCAGCCCCCGGGACAGGGATTATGGCTACACCTTC.

The V gene is TRBV2, the J gene TRBJ2-6; TRBD1 might be the D (6 bases). The CDR3 is 18 amino acids. Looked up from germline, CDR1 is SNHLY and CDR2 is FYNNEI. V lost 5 bases, J lost 1 base, and 18 bases lay in between. In DNA form, the CDR3 reads TGTGCCAGCAGTCGTACAGGGCCTAAATTTTCTGGGGCCAACGTCCTGACTTTC. Encoded protein: CASSRTGPKFSGANVLTF.

The J gene is TRBJ2-1, the V gene TRBV29-1, with TRBD1 as a possible D gene (6 bases). The CDR3 is 12 residues long. V was trimmed by 7 bases and J by 6 bases, leaving 13 bases between them. The germline V gene has CDR1 SQVTM and CDR2 ANQGSEA. CDR3 nucleotide sequence: TGCAGCGGAGAAGGACAGATCAATGAGCAGTTCTTC. This encodes CSGEGQINEQFF.

Here the CDR3 reads CASSPVGAPNNEQFF. As DNA, the CDR3 is TGCGCCAGCAGTCCGGTTGGGGCCCCTAACAATGAGCAGTTCTTC. The chain employs TRBV5-1 and TRBJ2-1; tentative D call: TRBD1 (5 bases). The V end lost 5 bases, the J end lost 5 bases, and 17 bases lay between the germline ends. In germline, CDR1 is SGHRS, CDR2 YFSETQ. The length of the CDR3 is 15 residues.

Worth noting for this clone: One end of the junction fails to match germline, which may point to a read error. V gene TRBV6-6 combines with J gene TRBJ2-1; 9 positions match TRBD2. This CDR3 region has 14 residues. Per the germline V gene, CDR1 is MNHNY and CDR2 is SVGAGI (reference sequence). Here the CDR3 reads CASRPLATAGGQVF. CDR3 sequence (DNA): TGTGCCAGCAGACCTTTGGCCACGGCGGGGGGGCAGGTCTTC.

The chain couples TRBV6-4 to TRBJ1-5, with D perhaps TRBD1 (5 bases). This CDR3 spans 16 amino acids. The germline CDR1 and CDR2 sequences are MRHNA and SNTAGT. Trimming left V 0 bases short and J 5 bases short, with 14 bases between. The CDR3 DNA follows: TGTGCCAGCAGTGACTCGACGAATAAGGGGCATCAGCCCCAGCATTTT. Its protein product is CASSDSTNKGHQPQHF.

The chain uses TRBV7-9 and TRBJ1-1; D not resolved. The ends were cut back, 4 bases at V and 1 base at J, with 13 bases in the middle. CDR1 is SEHNR, CDR2 FQNEAQ, per germline (reference sequence). This CDR3 has 15 residues. The CDR3 region has the DNA TGTGCCAGCAGCTCTCAGGCCACTGGGAACACTGAAGCTTTCTTT. Translating it yields CASSSQATGNTEAFF.

This clone was observed a few times. This sequence joins TRBV19 and TRBJ1-2; 8 positions agree with TRBD1. This CDR3 spans 14 amino acids. The V gene end was trimmed by 7 bases and the J gene end by 4 bases; junction bases not matched to a gene: 8. Germline-derived CDR1 and CDR2 are LNHDA and SQIVND (reference sequence). CDR3 DNA sequence: TGTGCCAGTACTACACAGGGGGGTCTCTATGGCTACACCTTC. Its protein is CASTTQGGLYGYTF. The full variable domain, with the rest looked up from reference TRBV19 and TRBJ1-2, is DGGITQSPKYLFRKEGQNVTLSCEQNLNHDAMYWYRQDPGQGLRLIYYSQIVNDFQKGDIAEGYSVSREKKESFPLTVTSAQKNPTAFYLCASTTQGGLYGYTFGSGTRLTVV.

Remarks on this clone: Other DNA sequences in the same sample also yield this CDR3. The chain joins TRBV27 to TRBJ1-5; the D is unclear. Germline values: CDR1 MNHEY, CDR2 SMNVEV (reference sequence). CDR3 length: 13 amino acids. The V end was cut by 3 bases, the J end by 3 bases, with 6 bases between. The CDR3 DNA sequence: TGTGCCAGCAGTTTTTCTTACAATCAGCCCCAGCATTTT. Amino acids: CASSFSYNQPQHF.

This chain connects TRBV27 to TRBJ1-2; 11 bases agree with TRBD1. With V trimmed by 6 bases and J by 1 base, 1 base remained unmatched. Germline assignment: CDR1 MNHEY and CDR2 SMNVEV (reference sequence). The CDR3 extends over 14 amino acids. DNA of the CDR3: TGTGCCAGCAGGGGGACAGGGGGTAACTATGGCTACACCTTC. It is translated as CASRGTGGNYGYTF.

The chain links TRBV29-1 to TRBJ2-5, with 9 bases aligning to TRBD1. This CDR3 has 15 amino acids. The germline V gene encodes CDR1 SQVTM and CDR2 ANQGSEA. V was pared by 6 bases and J by 3 bases, with 11 bases of the junction left unmatched. CDR3 coding DNA: TGCAGCGTCGGTGGGGGGAGGGACAGGGAAGAGACCCAGTACTTC. Its translation is CSVGGGRDREETQYF.

The sample holds one count of this clone. Written as DNA, the CDR3 is TGCGCCAGCAGCCTGGGGGGGACAGGGACTTTACAGTACTATGGCTACACCTTC. Amino acids: CASSLGGTGTLQYYGYTF. The rearrangement uses TRBV5-1 and TRBJ1-2, with 9 bases aligning to TRBD1. The J segment lost 3 bases and the V segment lost 4 bases, leaving 16 bases of the junction unmatched. The CDR3 spans 18 residues. Germline CDR1 and CDR2: SGHRS and YFSETQ.

CDR3 DNA sequence: TGCGCCAGCAGCCAAGATCTCCTAGCGAACCAAGAGACCCAGTACTTC. This sequence encodes CASSQDLLANQETQYF. The chain links TRBV4-1 to TRBJ2-5, with D possibly TRBD2 on 6 matching bases. The germline gives CDR1 MGHRA, CDR2 YSYEKL. The CDR3 consists of 16 residues. Trimming removed 0 bases at V and 0 bases at J, with 11 bases between.